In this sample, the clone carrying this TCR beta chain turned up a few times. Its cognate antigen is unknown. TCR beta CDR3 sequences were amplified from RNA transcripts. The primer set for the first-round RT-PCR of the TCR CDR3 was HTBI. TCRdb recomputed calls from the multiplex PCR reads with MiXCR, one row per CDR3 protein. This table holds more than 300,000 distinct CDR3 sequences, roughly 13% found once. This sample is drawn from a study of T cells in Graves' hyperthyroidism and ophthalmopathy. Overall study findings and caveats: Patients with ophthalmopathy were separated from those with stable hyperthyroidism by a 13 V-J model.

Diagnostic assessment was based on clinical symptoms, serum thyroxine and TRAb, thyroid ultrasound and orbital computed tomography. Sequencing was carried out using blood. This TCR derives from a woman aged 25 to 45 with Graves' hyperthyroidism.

DNA of the CDR3: TGTGCCACCAGCCCCGGGACAGGGCTCTACGAGCAGTACTTC. Translation: CATSPGTGLYEQYF. The chain joins TRBV15 to TRBJ2-7, with 9 bases identical to TRBD1. Germline V gene lookup returns CDR1 LNHNV and CDR2 YYDKDF (reference sequence). V was clipped by 5 bases and J by 3 bases; unmatched bases: 5. This CDR3 has 14 amino acids.